The sequence of this TCR beta chain was determined in a study of technical replicates of blood from a few donors. Assay: immunoSEQ multiplex PCR; the TCRdb copy retains only in-frame clones and omits some. The sample has approximately 31,000 clones, just over 90% seen once. Germline loops: CDR1 MNHNS, CDR2 SASEGT. Unmatched junction bases numbered 6, after V lost 7 bases and J lost 0 bases. The CDR3 totals 15 residues. J is TRBJ2-3 and V is TRBV6-1, with TRBD2 matching over 8 bases. This receptor was taken from a human donor in good health. Some clones in this sample may be carry-over from other donors' samples. Sequencing used PBMCs. CDR3 in amino acids: CASTAGGPSTDTQYF. DNA of the CDR3: TGTGCCAGCACTGCGGGGGGCCCTAGCACAGATACGCAGTATTTT.